Sequencing of this TCR beta chain was carried out in a study of blood T cell repertoires in COVID-19 (dated by TCRdb to 2018 to 2020). Study-wide context: The collaborator samples originated in the United States, Italy and Spain and spanned the acute and convalescent phases of COVID-19. The prospective study material was composed of cDNA or gDNA derived from T cells, B-cell-depleted T cells, or PBMCs. The dataset comprised deeply sampled blood TCRbeta repertoires from subjects exposed to, actively infected with, or recovered from COVID-19. A freely available public database, intended as a resource for researchers studying the immune response to SARS-CoV-2, is where the repertoires were released. The samples were drawn from the first 160 participants of the ongoing ImmuneRACE study and from some 1,300 subjects provided by 6 global collaborators. Nearly every sample came with metadata listing a de-identified subject ID, COVID-19 status, age in years and sex. HLA class I and class II types, where available, came from metadata supplied by the sample provider rather than from assay-based typing. Findings and caveats that apply to the study as a whole: The quantity of clinical and demographic metadata differed by source and by participant and was supplied without curation.

TCRbeta CDR3 regions were amplified from genomic DNA by means of the immunoSEQ Assay, a bias-controlled multiplex PCR. In the paper's pipeline: The number of nucleated cells in each sample was estimated by amplification of reference gene primers within the assay. To quantify the absolute abundance of each unique TCRbeta CDR3 rearrangement, sequence reads were collapsed and filtered. For each sample, productive Simpson clonality was calculated as the square root of Simpson's diversity index across productive rearrangements. Held by TCRdb, this immuneACCESS table contains in-frame sequences only and omits some clones. Under half of the omission traces to an unresolved V gene where checked; the cause of the rest is unknown. For V, J and clone size, that table is used; D and trimming come from the DNA. Here the sample has over 20,000 clones; roughly 80% occur a single time. The ten largest make up under 60% of the sample.

The collaborating institutions used their own protocols to collect whole blood in K2EDTA tubes. For TCRbeta analysis, collaborators shipped samples as frozen whole blood, isolated PBMCs, or DNA extracted from either of those sample types. Details on this clone: Its cognate antigen has yet to be identified. No much larger clonotype is one base removed from it; base qualities were not supplied.

The sequenced material came from peripheral blood. The sequence derives from a man between 50 and 59 years old with active or convalescent COVID-19.

CDR3 region: CASSRTSGSYEQYF. In nucleotide form, the sequence is TGTGCCAGCAGTAGGACTAGCGGGAGTTACGAGCAGTACTTC. The rearranged chain carries TRBV27 and TRBJ2-7; 13 bases in the middle match TRBD2. The germline V gene (reference sequence) sets CDR1 to MNHEY and CDR2 to SMNVEV. V is cut back by 5 bases and J by 4 bases, with 2 bases in the junction unmatched. Spanning cysteine to phenylalanine, the CDR3 consists of 14 amino acids. The CDR3 DNA has 42 bases and is translated from base 1.